Listed here is a single T cell receptor (beta chain). Its antigen is unidentified. With the Oncomine TCR Beta short-read assay, DNA from cultured CD4+ T cells was sequenced. TCRdb independently ran MiXCR on the PCR reads; one entry per CDR3 protein. The sample records 8,000 to 10,000 distinct CDR3 sequences, approximately 57% being singletons. V gave up 4 bases and J gave up 5 bases; unmatched junction bases: 12. The CDR3 has 16 amino acids. Germline V gene lookup returns CDR1 SGHNT and CDR2 YYREEE (reference sequence). These data belong to a study of vaccination and CD4 T cells after COVID-19. About the research overall: Two of the convalescents were Hispanic, and the group consisted of six males and four females. Collection of post-vaccine samples followed dose two by a median approximately 69 days, spanning a range of 14 to 241.

Treatment of the sample: roughly ten-day PBMC culture with coronavirus spike peptide pools or control peptides (ViraFEST assay). Antigen-specific T cell expansion with peptide pools preceded TCR sequencing in the ViraFEST approach. General study results and limits: Convalescent patients had a median about 90% of reactive clones appearing only post-vaccination.

The sample was CD4+ T cells from blood, cultured in vitro. The origin of this receptor is a human donor who had recovered from COVID-19. The rearrangement links TRBV5-4 to TRBJ2-5; 9 bases match TRBD2. The CDR3 reads CASSLLGSGSSETQYF. CDR3 sequence (DNA): TGTGCCAGCAGCCTGCTGGGTAGCGGGAGTTCTGAGACCCAGTACTTC. The entire variable domain, with the rest obtained from reference TRBV5-4 and TRBJ2-5, is as follows: ETGVTQSPTHLIKTRGQQVTLRCSSQSGHNTVSWYQQALGQGPQFIFQYYREEENGRGNFPPRFSGLQFPNYSSELNVNALELDDSALYLCASSLLGSGSSETQYFGPGTRLLVL.